The present entry profiles one TCR beta chain with its context. The antigen is unknown. PCR employed 60 Vbeta and 13 Jbeta primers. The method was immunoSEQ multiplex PCR; TCRdb's version includes in-frame clones alone and lacks a portion of them. The sample lists 84,000 or so clones; 62% were seen once. This sample is drawn from a study of cytomegalovirus exposure and HLA in healthy donors. Study conclusions and caveats: Cytomegalovirus status was reportedly diagnosed by the classifier with high specificity and sensitivity. Donors were assumed by presence/absence analyses to have roughly uniform sequencing depth. Through in vitro validation, a few CMV-associated chains were shown to be specific for CMV antigens. TCR beta sequences reportedly predicted most subjects' HLA-A and HLA-B alleles accurately.

Looked up from germline, CDR1 is LGHNA and CDR2 is YSLEER. V was pared by 3 bases and J by 2 bases, with 16 bases between. This CDR3 spans 16 amino acids. V usage is TRBV4-3 and J usage is TRBJ2-5, with D possibly TRBD2 on 6 matching bases. This clonotype was obtained from a woman aged 30 to 39 in good health and CMV-seropositive. Sequencing used PBMCs. The CDR3 loop is CASSQNGGLIQETQYF. CDR3 in DNA: TGCGCCAGCAGCCAGAACGGGGGACTTATTCAAGAGACCCAGTACTTC.